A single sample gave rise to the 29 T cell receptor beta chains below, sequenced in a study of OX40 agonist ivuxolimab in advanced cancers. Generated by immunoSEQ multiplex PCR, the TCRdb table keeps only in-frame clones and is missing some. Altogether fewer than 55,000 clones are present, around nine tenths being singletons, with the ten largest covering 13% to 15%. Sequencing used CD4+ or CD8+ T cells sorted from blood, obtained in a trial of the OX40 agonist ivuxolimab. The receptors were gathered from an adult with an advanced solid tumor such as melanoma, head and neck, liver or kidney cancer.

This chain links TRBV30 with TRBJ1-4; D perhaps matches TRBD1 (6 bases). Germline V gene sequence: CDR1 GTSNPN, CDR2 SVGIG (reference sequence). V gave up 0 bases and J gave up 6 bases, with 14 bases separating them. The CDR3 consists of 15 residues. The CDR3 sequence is CAWSVGGSADEKLFF. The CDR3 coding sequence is TGTGCCTGGAGTGTAGGGGGGTCTGCTGATGAAAAACTGTTTTTT. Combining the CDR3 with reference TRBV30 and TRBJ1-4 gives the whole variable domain SQTIHQWPATLVQPVGSPLSLECTVEGTSNPNLYWYRQAAGRGLQLLFYSVGIGQISSEVPQNLSASRPQDRQFILSSKKLLLSDSGFYLCAWSVGGSADEKLFFGSGTQLSVL.

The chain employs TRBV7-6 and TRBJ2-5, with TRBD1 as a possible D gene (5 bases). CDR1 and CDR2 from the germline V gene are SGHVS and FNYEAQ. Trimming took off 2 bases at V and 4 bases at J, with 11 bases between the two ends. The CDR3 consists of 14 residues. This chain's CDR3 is CASSLTGLGETQYF. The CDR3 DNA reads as TGTGCCAGCAGCTTAACAGGCTTAGGAGAGACCCAGTACTTC.

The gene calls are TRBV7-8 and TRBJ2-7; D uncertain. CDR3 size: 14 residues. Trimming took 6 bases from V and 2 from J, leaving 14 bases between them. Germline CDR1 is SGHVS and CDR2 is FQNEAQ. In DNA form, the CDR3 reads TGTGCCAGCAGTTTAAACGCAGTAACCTACGAGCAGTACTTC. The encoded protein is CASSLNAVTYEQYF.

The CDR3 here is CASSEGHRNAYEQYF. The CDR3 DNA sequence: TGTGCCAGCAGTGAAGGGCACAGGAATGCCTACGAGCAGTACTTC. This sequence joins TRBV2 and TRBJ2-7; weak D call: TRBD1 (5 bases). Trimming pared 1 base from V and 2 bases from J, leaving 12 bases between. Per germline, CDR1 SNHLY and CDR2 FYNNEI. The CDR3 totals 15 residues.

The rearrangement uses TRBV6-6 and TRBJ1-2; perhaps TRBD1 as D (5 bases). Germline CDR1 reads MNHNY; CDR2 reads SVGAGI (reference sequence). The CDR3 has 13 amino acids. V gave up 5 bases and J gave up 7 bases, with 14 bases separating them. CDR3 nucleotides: TGTGCCAGCAGTCCCCCGGGACTAGTTGGCTACACCTTC. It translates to CASSPPGLVGYTF.

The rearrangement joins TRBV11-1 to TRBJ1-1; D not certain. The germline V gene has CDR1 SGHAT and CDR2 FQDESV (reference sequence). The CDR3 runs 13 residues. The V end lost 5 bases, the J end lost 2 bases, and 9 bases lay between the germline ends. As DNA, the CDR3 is TGTGCCAGCAGCCCTACCACAAACACTGAAGCTTTCTTT. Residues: CASSPTTNTEAFF. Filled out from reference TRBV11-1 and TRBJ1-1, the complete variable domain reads EAEVAQSPRYKITEKSQAVAFWCDPISGHATLYWYRQILGQGPELLVQFQDESVVDDSQLPKDRFSAERLKGVDSTLKIQPAELGDSAMYLCASSPTTNTEAFFGQGTRLTVV.

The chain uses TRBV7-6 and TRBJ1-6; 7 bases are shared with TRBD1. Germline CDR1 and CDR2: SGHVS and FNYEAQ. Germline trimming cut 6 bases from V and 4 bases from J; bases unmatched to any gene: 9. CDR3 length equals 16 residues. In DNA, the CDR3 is TGTGCCAGCAGTTCCCATCCGGGACAGTATAATTCACCCCTCCACTTT. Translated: CASSSHPGQYNSPLHF.

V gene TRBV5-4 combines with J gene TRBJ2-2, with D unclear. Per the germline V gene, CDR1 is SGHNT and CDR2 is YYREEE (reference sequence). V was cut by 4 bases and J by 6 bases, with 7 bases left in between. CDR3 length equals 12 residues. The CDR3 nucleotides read TGTGCCAGCAGCCTGGCCTCCGGGGAGCTGTTTTTT. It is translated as CASSLASGELFF.

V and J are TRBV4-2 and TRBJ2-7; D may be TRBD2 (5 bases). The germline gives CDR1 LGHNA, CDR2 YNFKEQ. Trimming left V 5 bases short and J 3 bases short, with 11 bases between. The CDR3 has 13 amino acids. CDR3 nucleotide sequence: TGTGCCAGCAGCTTGGACGGGGACTACGAGCAGTACTTC. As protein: CASSLDGDYEQYF.

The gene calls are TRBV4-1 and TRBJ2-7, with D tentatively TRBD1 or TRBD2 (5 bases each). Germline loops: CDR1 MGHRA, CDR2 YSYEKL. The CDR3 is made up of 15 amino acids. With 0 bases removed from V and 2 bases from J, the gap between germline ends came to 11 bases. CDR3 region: CASSQEFRETYEQYF. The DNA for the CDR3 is TGCGCCAGCAGCCAAGAATTCAGGGAGACCTACGAGCAGTACTTC.

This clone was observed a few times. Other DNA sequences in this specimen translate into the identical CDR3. CDR3 sequence (DNA): TGTGCCTGGAGTGTATCGGGAGCGAGCAATCAGCCCCAGCATTTT. Translating gives CAWSVSGASNQPQHF. The chain has TRBV30 and TRBJ1-5; D unclear. Trimming removed 0 bases from V and 1 base from J, with 10 bases in between. From germline, CDR1 is GTSNPN and CDR2 SVGIG (reference sequence). This CDR3 region has 15 residues.

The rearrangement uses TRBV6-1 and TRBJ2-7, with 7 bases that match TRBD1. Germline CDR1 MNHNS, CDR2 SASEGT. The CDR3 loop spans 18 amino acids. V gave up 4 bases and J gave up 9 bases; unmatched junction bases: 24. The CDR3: CASSAPHFVLQGPRRQYF. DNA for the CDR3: TGTGCCAGCAGTGCACCCCACTTCGTCTTACAGGGGCCAAGGCGGCAGTACTTC.

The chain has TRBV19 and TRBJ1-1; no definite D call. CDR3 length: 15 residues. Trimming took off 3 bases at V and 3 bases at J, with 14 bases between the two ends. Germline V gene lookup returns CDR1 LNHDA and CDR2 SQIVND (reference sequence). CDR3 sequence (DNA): TGTGCCAGTAGTATTTCGGCAGGTTTGGACACTGAAGCTTTCTTT. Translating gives CASSISAGLDTEAFF.

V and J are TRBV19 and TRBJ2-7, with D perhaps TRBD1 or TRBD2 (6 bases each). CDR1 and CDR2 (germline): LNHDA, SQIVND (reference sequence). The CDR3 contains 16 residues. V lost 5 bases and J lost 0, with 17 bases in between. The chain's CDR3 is CASSFGQPGSSYEQYF. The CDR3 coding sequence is TGTGCCAGTAGTTTCGGACAGCCCGGGAGCTCCTACGAGCAGTACTTC.

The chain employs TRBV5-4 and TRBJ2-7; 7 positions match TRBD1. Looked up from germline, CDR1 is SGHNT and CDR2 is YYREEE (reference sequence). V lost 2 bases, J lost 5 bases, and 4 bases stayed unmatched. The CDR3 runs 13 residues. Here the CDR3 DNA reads TGTGCCAGCAGCTTTGACAGGGCCCACGAGCAGTACTTC. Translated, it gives CASSFDRAHEQYF.

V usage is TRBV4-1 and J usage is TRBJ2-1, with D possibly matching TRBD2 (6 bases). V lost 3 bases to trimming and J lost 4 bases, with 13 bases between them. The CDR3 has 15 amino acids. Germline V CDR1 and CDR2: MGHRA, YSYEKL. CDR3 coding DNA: TGCGCCAGCAGCCACCCGGGACTGGCTTACAATGAGCAGTTCTTC. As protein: CASSHPGLAYNEQFF.

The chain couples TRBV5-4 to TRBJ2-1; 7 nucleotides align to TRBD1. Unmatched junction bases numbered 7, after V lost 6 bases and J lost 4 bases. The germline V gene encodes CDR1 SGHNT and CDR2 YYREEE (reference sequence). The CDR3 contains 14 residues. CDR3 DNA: TGTGCCAGCATGGGGGACAGTAGTTACAATGAGCAGTTCTTC. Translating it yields CASMGDSSYNEQFF.

The CDR3 DNA reads TGTGCCAGCAGCCCGACAGGGGAGTACCAAGAGACCCAGTACTTC. This translates into CASSPTGEYQETQYF. The chain links TRBV5-4 to TRBJ2-5; 8 bases align to TRBD1. The V segment lost 4 bases and the J segment 0 bases; nucleotides outside the gene matches: 5. CDR3 length: 15 amino acids. Per the germline V gene, CDR1 is SGHNT and CDR2 is YYREEE (reference sequence).

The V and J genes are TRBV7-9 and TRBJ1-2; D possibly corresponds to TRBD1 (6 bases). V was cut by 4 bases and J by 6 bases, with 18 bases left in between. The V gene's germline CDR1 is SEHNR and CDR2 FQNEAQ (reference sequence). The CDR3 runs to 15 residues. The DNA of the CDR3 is TGTGCCAGCAGCTCAAACGGGCAGGGGATGCATGGCTACACCTTC. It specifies CASSSNGQGMHGYTF. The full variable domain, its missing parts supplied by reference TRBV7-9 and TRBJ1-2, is DTGVSQNPRHKITKRGQNVTFRCDPISEHNRLYWYRQTLGQGPEFLTYFQNEAQLEKSRLLSDRFSAERPKGSFSTLEIQRTEQGDSAMYLCASSSNGQGMHGYTFGSGTRLTVV.

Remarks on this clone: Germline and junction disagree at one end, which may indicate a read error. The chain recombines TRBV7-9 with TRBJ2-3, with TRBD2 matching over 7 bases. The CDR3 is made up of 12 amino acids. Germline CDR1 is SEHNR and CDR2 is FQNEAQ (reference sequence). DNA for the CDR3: TGCCGAAGCGGGGTATTCACAGATACGCAGTATTTT. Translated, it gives CRSGVFTDTQYF.

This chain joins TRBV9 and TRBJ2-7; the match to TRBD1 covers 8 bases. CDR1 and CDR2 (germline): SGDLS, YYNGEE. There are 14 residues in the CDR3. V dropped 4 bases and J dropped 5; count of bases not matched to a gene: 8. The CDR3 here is CASSPRTGTHEQYF. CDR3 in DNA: TGTGCCAGCAGCCCACGGACAGGGACCCACGAGCAGTACTTC.

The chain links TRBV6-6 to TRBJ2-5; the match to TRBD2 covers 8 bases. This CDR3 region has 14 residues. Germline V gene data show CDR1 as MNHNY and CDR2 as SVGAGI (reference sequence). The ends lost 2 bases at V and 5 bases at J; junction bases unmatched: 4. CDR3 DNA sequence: TGTGCCAGCAGTTACCCCGAGCGGGGGGAGACCCAGTACTTC. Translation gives CASSYPERGETQYF.

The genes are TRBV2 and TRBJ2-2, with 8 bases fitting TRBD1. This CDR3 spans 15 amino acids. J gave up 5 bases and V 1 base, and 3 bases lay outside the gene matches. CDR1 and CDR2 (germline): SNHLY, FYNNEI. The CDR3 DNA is TGTGCCAGCAGTGAAGGGACAGGGTATACCGGGGAGCTGTTTTTT. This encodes CASSEGTGYTGELFF.

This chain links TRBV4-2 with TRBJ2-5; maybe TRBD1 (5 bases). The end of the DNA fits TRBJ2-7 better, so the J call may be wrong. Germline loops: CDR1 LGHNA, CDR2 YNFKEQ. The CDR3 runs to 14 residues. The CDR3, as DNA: TGTGCCAGCAGCCAAGGAGACAGCCCCTACGAGCAGTACTTC. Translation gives CASSQGDSPYEQYF.

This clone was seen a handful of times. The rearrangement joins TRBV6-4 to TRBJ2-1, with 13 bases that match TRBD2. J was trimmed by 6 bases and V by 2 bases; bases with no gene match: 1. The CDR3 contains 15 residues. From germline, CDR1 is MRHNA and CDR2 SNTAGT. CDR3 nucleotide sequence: TGTGCCAGCAGTGACACTAGCGGGGGGGCCAATGAGCAGTTCTTC. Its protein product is CASSDTSGGANEQFF.

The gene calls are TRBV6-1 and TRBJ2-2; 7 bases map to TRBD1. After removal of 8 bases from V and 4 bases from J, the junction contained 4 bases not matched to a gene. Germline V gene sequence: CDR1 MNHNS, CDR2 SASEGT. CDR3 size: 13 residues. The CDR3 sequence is CASDREITGELFF. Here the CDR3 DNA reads TGTGCCAGCGACAGGGAGATCACCGGGGAGCTGTTTTTT.

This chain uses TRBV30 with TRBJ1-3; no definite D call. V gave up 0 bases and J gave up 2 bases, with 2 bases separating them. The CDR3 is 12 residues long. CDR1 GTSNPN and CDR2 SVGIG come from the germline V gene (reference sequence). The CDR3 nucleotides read TGTGCCTGGAGTGTAGCTGGAAACACCATATATTTT. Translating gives CAWSVAGNTIYF.

The CDR3 loop reads CASSPRTGLYQPQHF. CDR3 coding DNA: TGTGCCAGCAGTCCCCGTACAGGGTTGTATCAGCCCCAGCATTTT. The chain couples TRBV27 to TRBJ1-5, with a weak D call TRBD1 (6 bases). This CDR3 spans 15 amino acids. From germline, CDR1 is MNHEY and CDR2 SMNVEV (reference sequence). The V gene lost 5 bases and the J gene lost 5 bases, with 16 bases spanning the gap.

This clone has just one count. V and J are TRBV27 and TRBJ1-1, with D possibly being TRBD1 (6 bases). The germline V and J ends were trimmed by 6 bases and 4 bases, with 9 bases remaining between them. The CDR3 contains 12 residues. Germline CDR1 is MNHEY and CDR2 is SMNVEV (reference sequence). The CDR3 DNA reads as TGTGCCAGCAGACAGGGTGGCACTGAAGCTTTCTTT. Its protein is CASRQGGTEAFF.